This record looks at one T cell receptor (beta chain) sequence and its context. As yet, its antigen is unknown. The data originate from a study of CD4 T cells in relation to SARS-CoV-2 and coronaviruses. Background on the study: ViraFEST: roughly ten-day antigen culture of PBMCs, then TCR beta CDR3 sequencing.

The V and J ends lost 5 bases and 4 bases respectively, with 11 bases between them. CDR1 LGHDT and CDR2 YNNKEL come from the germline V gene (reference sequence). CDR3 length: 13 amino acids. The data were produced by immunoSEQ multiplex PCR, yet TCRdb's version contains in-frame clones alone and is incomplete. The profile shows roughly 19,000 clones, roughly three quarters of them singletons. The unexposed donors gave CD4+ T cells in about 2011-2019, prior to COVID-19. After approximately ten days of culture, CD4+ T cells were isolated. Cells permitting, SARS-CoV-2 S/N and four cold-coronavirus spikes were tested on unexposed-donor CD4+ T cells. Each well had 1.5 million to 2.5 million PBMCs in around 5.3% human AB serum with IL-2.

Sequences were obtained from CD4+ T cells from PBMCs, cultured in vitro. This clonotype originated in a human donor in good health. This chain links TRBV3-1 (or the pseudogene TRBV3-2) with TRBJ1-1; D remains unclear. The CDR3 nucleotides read TGTGCCAGCAGCTCGGAAAGAGGCACTGAAGCTTTCTTT. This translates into CASSSERGTEAFF.